These 13 T cell receptor beta chains came from one sample sequenced in a study of cytomegalovirus exposure and HLA in healthy donors. Vbeta (60) and Jbeta (13) primers were used in the PCR. Produced via immunoSEQ multiplex PCR; TCRdb's table is partial and in-frame only. The repertoire holds fewer than 120,000 clones, with 75% to 90% as singletons. The specimen sequenced was PBMCs. Receptors originate from a man aged 35-49 years in good health and CMV-seronegative.

The V gene is TRBV7-6, the J gene TRBJ1-5; D possibly corresponds to TRBD1 (5 bases). The CDR3 extends over 15 amino acids. The germline V gene encodes CDR1 SGHVS and CDR2 FNYEAQ. V lost 0 bases and J lost 7, with 13 bases in between. CDR3 sequence reads: CASSLAPGVWQPQHF. The CDR3 nucleotides read TGTGCCAGCAGCTTAGCGCCGGGGGTTTGGCAGCCCCAGCATTTT.

DNA for the CDR3: TGTGCCTGGAGATTGGGACAGGCTTATAATTCACCCCTCCACTTT. It codes for CAWRLGQAYNSPLHF. The chain couples TRBV30 to TRBJ1-6; 8 bases are a match to TRBD1. This CDR3 spans 15 amino acids. Germline-derived CDR1 and CDR2 are GTSNPN and SVGIG (reference sequence). V lost 3 bases to trimming and J lost 4 bases; unmatched junction nucleotides: 5.

The V gene is TRBV9, the J gene TRBJ2-7; a possible D gene is TRBD1 (6 bases). The germline V gene has CDR1 SGDLS and CDR2 YYNGEE. CDR3 length equals 15 residues. The V end lost 0 bases, the J end lost 2 bases, and 12 bases lay between the germline ends. CDR3 region: CASSVDQGPTYEQYF. The CDR3 DNA is TGTGCCAGCAGCGTAGACCAGGGGCCTACCTACGAGCAGTACTTC.

The CDR3 sequence: CASSLVQGHTDTQYF. DNA for the CDR3: TGCGCCAGCAGCTTGGTACAGGGCCACACAGATACGCAGTATTTT. The V call is TRBV5-1, the J call TRBJ2-3; tentatively, D is TRBD1 (6 bases). V dropped 0 bases and J dropped 2 bases, with 10 bases sitting between them. The CDR3 extends over 15 amino acids. Germline V lookup: CDR1 SGHRS, CDR2 YFSETQ. The whole variable domain, remainder taken from reference TRBV5-1 and TRBJ2-3, is KAGVTQTPRYLIKTRGQQVTLSCSPISGHRSVSWYQQTPGQGLQFLFEYFSETQRNKGNFPGRFSGRQFSNSRSEMNVSTLELGDSALYLCASSLVQGHTDTQYFGPGTRLTVL.

This chain joins TRBV5-8 and TRBJ2-1; D possibly corresponds to TRBD1 (6 bases). CDR3 size: 15 residues. In germline, CDR1 is SGHTS, CDR2 YDEGEE. With 3 bases removed from V and 8 bases from J, the gap between germline ends came to 18 bases. The CDR3 spells CASSSEAYAGDEQFF. The CDR3 nucleotides read TGTGCCAGCAGCTCCGAAGCCTACGCAGGGGATGAGCAGTTCTTC.

This rearrangement joins TRBV5-6 to TRBJ1-2; TRBD1 agrees at 10 bases. CDR3 size: 16 residues. The germline V gene has CDR1 SGHDT and CDR2 YYEEEE. V dropped 0 bases and J dropped 1; count of bases not matched to a gene: 3. The CDR3 spells CASSLAGQGSNYGYTF. CDR3 coding DNA: TGTGCCAGCAGCTTGGCGGGACAGGGGAGTAACTATGGCTACACCTTC. The full variable domain, completed using reference TRBV5-6 and TRBJ1-2, is DAGVTQSPTHLIKTRGQQVTLRCSPKSGHDTVSWYQQALGQGPQFIFQYYEEEERQRGNFPDRFSGHQFPNYSSELNVNALLLGDSALYLCASSLAGQGSNYGYTFGSGTRLTVV.

The V and J genes are TRBV27 and TRBJ1-2; no clear D. With 6 bases removed from V and 4 bases from J, the gap between germline ends came to 12 bases. This CDR3 contains 13 residues. CDR1 and CDR2 from the germline V gene are MNHEY and SMNVEV (reference sequence). For the CDR3, the DNA is TGTGCCAGCAGCGCGGGTAGGCTCTATGGCTACACCTTC. This sequence encodes CASSAGRLYGYTF.

This clone is a singleton in its sample. The rearrangement joins TRBV14 to TRBJ2-1; a possible D gene is TRBD2 (6 bases). CDR1 is SGHDN and CDR2 is FVKESK in the germline V gene. With 4 bases removed from V and 9 bases from J, the gap between germline ends came to 22 bases. This CDR3 has 16 amino acids. Written as DNA, the CDR3 is TGTGCCAGCAGCCCCGGGGAGGCCGTTTGGTTTGGTGAGCAGTTCTTC. This translates into CASSPGEAVWFGEQFF.

As concerns this clone: Other nucleotide sequences from this sample produce the same CDR3. The chain couples TRBV7-2 to TRBJ1-5; no definite D call. There are 14 residues in the CDR3. Germline CDR1 is SGHTA and CDR2 is FQGNSA. The V gene lost 1 base and the J gene lost 4 bases, with 8 bases spanning the gap. The CDR3 nucleotides are TGTGCCAGCAGCTTAGATCGAGGAAATCAGCCCCAGCATTTT. Translating gives CASSLDRGNQPQHF.

The V call is TRBV30, the J call TRBJ1-6; 10 bases map to TRBD1. This CDR3 spans 14 amino acids. Germline CDR1 reads GTSNPN; CDR2 reads SVGIG (reference sequence). Trimming took 2 bases from V and 10 from J; bases not matched to a gene: 5. As DNA, the CDR3 is TGTGCCTGGAGTAAGGGACAGGGGACCTCACCCCTCCACTTT. Its translation is CAWSKGQGTSPLHF.

The chain employs TRBV6-6 and TRBJ1-1; D may be TRBD1 (5 bases). The germline CDR1 and CDR2 sequences are MNHNY and SVGAGI (reference sequence). V was trimmed by 2 bases and J by 8 bases, leaving 12 bases between them. The CDR3 is 13 residues long. The CDR3 reads CASSYSGEGEAFF. CDR3 DNA sequence: TGTGCCAGCAGTTACAGTGGGGAGGGGGAAGCTTTCTTT.

This chain links TRBV27 with TRBJ1-6; 7 bases map to TRBD1. This CDR3 contains 14 residues. Germline assignment: CDR1 MNHEY and CDR2 SMNVEV (reference sequence). Trimming removed 8 bases from V and 6 bases from J; junction bases left unmatched: 7. The chain's CDR3 is CASSNRGLNSPLHF. CDR3 sequence (DNA): TGTGCCAGCTCAAACAGGGGACTTAATTCACCCCTCCACTTT.

The table lists this clone with a few counts. This chain connects TRBV7-3 to TRBJ2-2, with D perhaps TRBD1 (6 bases). The CDR3 extends over 14 amino acids. Germline values: CDR1 SGHTA, CDR2 FQGTGA. Trimming removed 0 bases from V and 4 bases from J, with 6 bases in between. The CDR3 DNA reads as TGTGCCAGCAGCTTAACAGGGGGCACCGGGGAGCTGTTTTTT. Encoded protein: CASSLTGGTGELFF.